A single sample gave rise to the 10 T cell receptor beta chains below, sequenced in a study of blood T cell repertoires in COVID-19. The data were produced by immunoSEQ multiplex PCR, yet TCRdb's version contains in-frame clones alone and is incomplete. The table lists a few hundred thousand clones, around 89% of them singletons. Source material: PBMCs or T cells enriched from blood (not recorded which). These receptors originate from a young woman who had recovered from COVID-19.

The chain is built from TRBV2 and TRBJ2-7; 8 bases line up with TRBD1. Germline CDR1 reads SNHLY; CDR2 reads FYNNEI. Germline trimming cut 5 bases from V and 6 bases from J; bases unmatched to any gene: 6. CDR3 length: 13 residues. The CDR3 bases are TGTGCCAGCAGTCGGCCAGGGGGCGGCGAGCAGTACTTC. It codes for CASSRPGGGEQYF.

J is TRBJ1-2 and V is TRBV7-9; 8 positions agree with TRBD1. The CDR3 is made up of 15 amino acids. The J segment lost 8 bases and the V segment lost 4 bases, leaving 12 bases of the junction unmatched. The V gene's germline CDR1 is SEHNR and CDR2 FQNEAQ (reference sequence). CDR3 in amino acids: CASSSLDRAARGYTF. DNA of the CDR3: TGTGCCAGCAGCTCCCTGGACAGGGCAGCAAGGGGCTACACCTTC.

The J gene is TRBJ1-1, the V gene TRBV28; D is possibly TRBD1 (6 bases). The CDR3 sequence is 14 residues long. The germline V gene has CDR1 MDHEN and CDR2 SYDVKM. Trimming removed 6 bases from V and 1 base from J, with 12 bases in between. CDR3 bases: TGTGCCAGCAGGAGGGGGTCTGGGAACACTGAAGCTTTCTTT. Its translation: CASRRGSGNTEAFF.

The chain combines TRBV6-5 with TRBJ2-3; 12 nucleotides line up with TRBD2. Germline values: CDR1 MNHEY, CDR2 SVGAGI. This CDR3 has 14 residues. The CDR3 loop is CAASSGGASDTQYF. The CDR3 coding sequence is TGTGCAGCTTCTAGCGGGGGGGCCTCAGATACGCAGTATTTT.

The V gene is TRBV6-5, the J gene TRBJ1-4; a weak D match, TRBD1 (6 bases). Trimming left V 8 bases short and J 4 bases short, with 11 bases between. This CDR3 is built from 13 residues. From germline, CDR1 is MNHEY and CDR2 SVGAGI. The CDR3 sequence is CASLQGFNEKLFF. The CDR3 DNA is TGTGCCAGCCTACAGGGATTTAATGAAAAACTGTTTTTT.

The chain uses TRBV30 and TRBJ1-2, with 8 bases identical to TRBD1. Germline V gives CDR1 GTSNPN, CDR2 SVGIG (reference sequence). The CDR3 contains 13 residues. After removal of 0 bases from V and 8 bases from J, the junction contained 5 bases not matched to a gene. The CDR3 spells CAWSVSGGEGYTF. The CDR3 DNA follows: TGTGCCTGGAGTGTGTCAGGGGGCGAAGGCTACACCTTC.

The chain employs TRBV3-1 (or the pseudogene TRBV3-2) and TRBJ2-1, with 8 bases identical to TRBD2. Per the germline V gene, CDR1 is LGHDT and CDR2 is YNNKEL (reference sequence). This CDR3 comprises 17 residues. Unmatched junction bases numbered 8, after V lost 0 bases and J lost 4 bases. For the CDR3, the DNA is TGTGCCAGCAGCCAAGATCTTGCGTTAGCGGGGTACAATGAGCAGTTCTTC. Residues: CASSQDLALAGYNEQFF.

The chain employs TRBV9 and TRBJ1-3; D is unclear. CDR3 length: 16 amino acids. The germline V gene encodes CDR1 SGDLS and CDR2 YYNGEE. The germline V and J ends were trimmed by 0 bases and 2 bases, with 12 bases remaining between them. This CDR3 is CASSVESWLPGNTIYF. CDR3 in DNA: TGTGCCAGCAGCGTAGAATCGTGGCTCCCTGGAAACACCATATATTTT.

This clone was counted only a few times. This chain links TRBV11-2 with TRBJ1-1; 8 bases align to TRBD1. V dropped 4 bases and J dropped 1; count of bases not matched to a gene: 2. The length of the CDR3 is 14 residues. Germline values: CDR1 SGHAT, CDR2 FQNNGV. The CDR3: CASSSGQENTEAFF. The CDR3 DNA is TGTGCCAGCAGCTCGGGACAGGAGAACACTGAAGCTTTCTTT.

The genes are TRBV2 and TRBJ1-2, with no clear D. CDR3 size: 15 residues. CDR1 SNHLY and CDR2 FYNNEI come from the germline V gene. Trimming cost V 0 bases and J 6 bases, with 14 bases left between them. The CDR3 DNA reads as TGTGCCAGCAGTGAAGCGTGGATTTTGGAGCATGGCTACACCTTC. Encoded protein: CASSEAWILEHGYTF.